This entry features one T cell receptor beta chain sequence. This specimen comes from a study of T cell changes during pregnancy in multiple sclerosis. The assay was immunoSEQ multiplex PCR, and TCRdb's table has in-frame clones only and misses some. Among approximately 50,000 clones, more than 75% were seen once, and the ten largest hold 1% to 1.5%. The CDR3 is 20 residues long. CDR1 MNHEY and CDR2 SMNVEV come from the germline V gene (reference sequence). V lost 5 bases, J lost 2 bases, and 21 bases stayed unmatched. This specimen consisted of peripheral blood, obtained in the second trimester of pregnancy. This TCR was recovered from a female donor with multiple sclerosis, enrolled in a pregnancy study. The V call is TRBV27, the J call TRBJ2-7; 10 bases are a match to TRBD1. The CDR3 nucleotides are TGTGCCAGCAGTCCCCACGGGGAGGTTCCGGGACAGGGGCTCCCCTACGAGCAGTACTTC. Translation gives CASSPHGEVPGQGLPYEQYF.